In its sample, the clone carrying this T cell receptor (beta chain) was seen once. Antigen: not known. The germline V gene encodes CDR1 SQVTM and CDR2 ANQGSEA. The CDR3 is made up of 13 amino acids. Trimming stripped 5 bases from V and 2 bases from J, with 10 bases between. This sample is part of a study of cytomegalovirus exposure and HLA in healthy donors. Study conclusions and caveats: TCR beta chains numbering more than 150 were designated cytomegalovirus-associated.

Produced via immunoSEQ multiplex PCR; TCRdb's table is partial and in-frame only. The sample lists 97,000 or so clones; 85% to 95% were seen once. This chain uses TRBV29-1 with TRBJ1-5, with D uncertain. The TCR originated in a woman aged 18-29 years in good health and CMV-seronegative. The sample consisted of PBMCs. The CDR3, as DNA: TGCAGCGTTACCGGGAGTGGCAATCAGCCCCAGCATTTT. It yields the protein CSVTGSGNQPQHF.